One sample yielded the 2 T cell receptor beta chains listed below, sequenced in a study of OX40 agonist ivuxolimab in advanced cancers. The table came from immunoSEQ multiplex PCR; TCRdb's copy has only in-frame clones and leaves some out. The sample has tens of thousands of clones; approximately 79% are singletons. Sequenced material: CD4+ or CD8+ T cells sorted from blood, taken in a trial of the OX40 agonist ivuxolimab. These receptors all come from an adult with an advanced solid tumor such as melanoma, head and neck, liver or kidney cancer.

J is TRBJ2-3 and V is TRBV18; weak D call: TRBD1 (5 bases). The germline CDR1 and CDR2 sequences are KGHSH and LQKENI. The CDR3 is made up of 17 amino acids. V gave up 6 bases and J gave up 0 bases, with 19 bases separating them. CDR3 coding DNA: TGTGCCAGCTCTCGACTCGGACAAAACCCTAGCACAGATACGCAGTATTTT. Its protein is CASSRLGQNPSTDTQYF.

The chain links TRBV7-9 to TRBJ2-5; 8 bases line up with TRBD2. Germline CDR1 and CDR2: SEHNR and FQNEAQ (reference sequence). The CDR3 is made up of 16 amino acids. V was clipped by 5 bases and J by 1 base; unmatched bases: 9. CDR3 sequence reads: CASSRWAGGLQETQYF. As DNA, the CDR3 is TGTGCCAGCAGCCGTTGGGCGGGGGGCCTCCAAGAGACCCAGTACTTC.